This entry lists 22 T cell receptor beta chains sequenced from one sample in a study of T-cell memory formation after mild COVID-19. TCRdb fed the 5' RACE reads into MiXCR, producing one record per CDR3 protein. The sample holds about 600,000 distinct CDR3 sequences, about 20% seen once. Material for sequencing was PBMCs or a T cell subset sorted from them (not recorded which). These receptors were collected from an adult woman who had mild COVID-19 (a few samples of this study predate the infection). Cell type and time point are not known.

The chain uses TRBV30 and TRBJ1-2; maybe TRBD1 (6 bases). Germline V lookup: CDR1 GTSNPN, CDR2 SVGIG (reference sequence). With 6 bases removed from V and 8 bases from J, the gap between germline ends came to 16 bases. The CDR3 loop spans 12 amino acids. CDR3 nucleotides: TGTGCCTGCCCGACAGGATTTGGCGGCTACACCTTC. Protein product: CACPTGFGGYTF.

The gene calls are TRBV5-1 and TRBJ2-1, with 11 bases aligning to TRBD2. V dropped 0 bases and J dropped 7; count of bases not matched to a gene: 6. This CDR3 spans 16 amino acids. Germline-derived CDR1 and CDR2 are SGHRS and YFSETQ. In nucleotides, the CDR3 is TGCGCCAGCAGCTTGGTAGCGGGAGGGCCGGGTAATGAGCAGTTCTTC. It codes for CASSLVAGGPGNEQFF.

In this sample, this clonotype turned up a few times. The gene calls are TRBV29-1 and TRBJ2-1; 14 positions agree with TRBD2. Germline-derived CDR1 and CDR2 are SQVTM and ANQGSEA. V was pared by 6 bases and J by 6 bases, with 10 bases of the junction left unmatched. The CDR3 runs 16 residues. CDR3 nucleotides: TGCAGCGTGGCCCGACTAGCGGGAGGGGCCGGCAATGAGCAGTTCTTC. This codes for CSVARLAGGAGNEQFF.

The chain uses TRBV5-1 and TRBJ1-1, with no clear D. Trimming took 4 bases from V and 1 from J, leaving 17 bases between them. Germline-derived CDR1 and CDR2 are SGHRS and YFSETQ. The CDR3 has 16 residues. The CDR3 protein is CASSPSPGGPNTEAFF. In nucleotides, the CDR3 is TGCGCCAGCAGCCCCTCCCCCGGCGGTCCGAACACTGAAGCTTTCTTT.

This chain joins TRBV3-1 and TRBJ2-4; the D gene is possibly TRBD2 (5 bases). The CDR3 covers 12 residues. Germline V lookup: CDR1 LGHDT, CDR2 YNNKEL (reference sequence). V gave up 0 bases and J gave up 9 bases, with 6 bases separating them. The DNA for the CDR3 is TGTGCCAGCAGCCAAGAAGGGAGCATTCAGTACTTC. This encodes CASSQEGSIQYF.

The CDR3 bases are TGCAGTGCACCTTTGCCCGGGACTACGAACACCGGGGAGCTGTTTTTT. Protein: CSAPLPGTTNTGELFF. This chain links TRBV20-1 with TRBJ2-2; 7 bases line up with TRBD2. The CDR3 contains 16 residues. Germline lookup yields CDR1 DFQATT and CDR2 SNEGSKA (reference sequence). The ends lost 6 bases at V and 0 bases at J; junction bases unmatched: 10.

This clonotype was observed a few times. The V gene is TRBV7-2, the J gene TRBJ2-1, with D unclear. Trimming stripped 2 bases from V and 10 bases from J, with 12 bases between. Germline CDR1 SGHTA, CDR2 FQGNSA. The CDR3 loop spans 13 amino acids. In nucleotides, the CDR3 is TGTGCCAGCAGCTTATCTAGGGCAGAAGAGCAGTTCTTC. Its translation: CASSLSRAEEQFF.

V gene TRBV7-2 combines with J gene TRBJ2-5; tentatively, D is TRBD2 (5 bases). With 1 base removed from V and 7 bases from J, the gap between germline ends came to 25 bases. CDR3 length: 18 amino acids. Germline CDR1 and CDR2: SGHTA and FQGNSA. The CDR3 DNA sequence: TGTGCCAGCAGCTTAGTTGGGTATCAGTCCCTATCAGGAGGGACCCAGTACTTC. Amino acids: CASSLVGYQSLSGGTQYF. The whole variable domain, remainder taken from reference TRBV7-2 and TRBJ2-5, is GAGVSQSPSNKVTEKGKDVELRCDPISGHTALYWYRQSLGQGLEFLIYFQGNSAPDKSGLPSDRFSAERTGGSVSTLTIQRTQQEDSAVYLCASSLVGYQSLSGGTQYFGPGTRLLVL.

This clonotype was observed at least ten times. CDR3 sequence reads: CASSLAGSYEQYF. In DNA, the CDR3 is TGTGCCAGCAGCTTAGCAGGCTCCTACGAGCAGTACTTC. This chain uses TRBV7-9 with TRBJ2-7; D call uncertain. Per germline, CDR1 SEHNR and CDR2 FQNEAQ (reference sequence). The CDR3 length is 13 residues. V was cut by 0 bases and J by 0 bases, with 3 bases left in between. The entire variable domain, with the rest obtained from reference TRBV7-9 and TRBJ2-7, is as follows: DTGVSQNPRHKITKRGQNVTFRCDPISEHNRLYWYRQTLGQGPEFLTYFQNEAQLEKSRLLSDRFSAERPKGSFSTLEIQRTEQGDSAMYLCASSLAGSYEQYFGPGTRLTVT.

This clonotype was counted a few times. The J gene is TRBJ2-1, the V gene TRBV19; D call uncertain. Trimming stripped 6 bases from V and 4 bases from J, with 16 bases between. CDR1 and CDR2 (germline): LNHDA, SQIVND (reference sequence). The CDR3 runs 15 residues. The CDR3 sequence: CASSPRATPYNEQFF. In DNA form, the CDR3 reads TGTGCCAGTAGCCCTAGAGCTACACCTTACAATGAGCAGTTCTTC.

The chain links TRBV7-9 to TRBJ2-1; D is unresolved. Germline CDR1 SEHNR, CDR2 FQNEAQ (reference sequence). The length of the CDR3 is 12 residues. V was shortened by 7 bases and J by 7 bases, with 11 bases between the two germline ends. In DNA, the CDR3 is TGTGCCAGCACCACGTGGGCGAATGAGCAGTTCTTC. Translated: CASTTWANEQFF.

The chain is built from TRBV14 and TRBJ2-2, with 9 bases fitting TRBD1. There are 18 residues in the CDR3. Germline CDR1 reads SGHDN; CDR2 reads FVKESK. J lost 6 bases, V lost 6 bases, and 17 bases had no gene match. The CDR3 protein is CASSQPGTGLIPAGELFF. CDR3 nucleotide sequence: TGTGCCAGCAGTCAACCCGGGACAGGGCTTATCCCCGCCGGGGAGCTGTTTTTT.

The V gene is TRBV12-3 or TRBV12-4, the J gene TRBJ2-1; D not certain. V shed 4 bases and J shed 4 bases, with 14 bases lying between them. The CDR3 sequence is 15 residues long. The CDR3 coding sequence is TGTGCCAGCAGTTCCCGGACGGAGCCATACAATGAGCAGTTCTTC. As protein: CASSSRTEPYNEQFF.

The genes are TRBV7-2 and TRBJ2-5; D ambiguous. The V gene's germline CDR1 is SGHTA and CDR2 FQGNSA. This CDR3 has 12 residues. With 3 bases removed from V and 5 bases from J, the gap between germline ends came to 7 bases. The CDR3 spells CASSFEWETQYF. The CDR3 nucleotides read TGTGCCAGCAGCTTCGAATGGGAGACCCAGTACTTC.

The genes are TRBV5-6 and TRBJ2-3, with unresolved D. Germline lookup yields CDR1 SGHDT and CDR2 YYEEEE. The ends were cut back, 4 bases at V and 1 base at J, with 28 bases in the middle. This CDR3 has 20 amino acids. CDR3 in DNA: TGTGCCAGCAGCGTGCGCTGGCTGAGAGCTCCTGAAGTCGGCACAGATACGCAGTATTTT. It translates to CASSVRWLRAPEVGTDTQYF.

This chain joins TRBV7-9 and TRBJ2-7; 7 bases match TRBD1. V lost 2 bases, J lost 3 bases, and 13 bases stayed unmatched. The CDR3 loop spans 17 amino acids. Germline values: CDR1 SEHNR, CDR2 FQNEAQ (reference sequence). Here the CDR3 reads CASSLIVSAGQDYEQYF. CDR3 sequence (DNA): TGTGCCAGCAGCTTAATTGTATCCGCTGGACAGGACTACGAGCAGTACTTC.

This clonotype was seen ten or more times. The chain has TRBV27 and TRBJ2-7; tentatively, D is TRBD1 or TRBD2 (6 bases each). This CDR3 is built from 16 residues. The ends were cut back, 5 bases at V and 2 bases at J, with 19 bases in the middle. Germline V gene data show CDR1 as MNHEY and CDR2 as SMNVEV (reference sequence). This chain's CDR3 is CASSPPGADPTYEQYF. The CDR3 nucleotides are TGTGCCAGCAGTCCCCCGGGGGCCGACCCAACCTACGAGCAGTACTTC.

The V call is TRBV18, the J call TRBJ1-6, with D perhaps TRBD1 (6 bases). The germline V and J ends were trimmed by 3 bases and 7 bases, with 13 bases remaining between them. CDR3 size: 15 residues. The germline gives CDR1 KGHSH, CDR2 LQKENI. CDR3 region: CASSPADRSNSPLHF. CDR3 coding DNA: TGTGCCAGCTCACCGGCTGACAGGTCCAATTCACCCCTCCACTTT.

The V call is TRBV5-1, the J call TRBJ2-3, with 13 nucleotides matching TRBD2. Germline CDR1 and CDR2: SGHRS and YFSETQ. The junction had 4 bases not matched to a gene; V was cut back by 1 base and J by 2 bases. There are 17 residues in the CDR3. The CDR3 is CASSLTSGGVATDTQYF. The CDR3 coding sequence is TGCGCCAGCAGCTTGACTAGCGGGGGGGTAGCCACAGATACGCAGTATTTT.

The J gene is TRBJ2-1, the V gene TRBV15; 12 nucleotides match TRBD2. J lost 7 bases, V lost 6 bases, and 7 bases had no gene match. Per the germline V gene, CDR1 is LNHNV and CDR2 is YYDKDF (reference sequence). The CDR3 is 15 residues long. CDR3 loop: CATSFTSGGLNEQFF. CDR3 DNA: TGTGCCACCAGTTTCACTAGCGGGGGGCTAAATGAGCAGTTCTTC.

V gene TRBV6-1 combines with J gene TRBJ2-5, with 7 bases lining up with TRBD2. In germline, CDR1 is MNHNS, CDR2 SASEGT. The CDR3 has 13 amino acids. Trimming removed 8 bases from V and 2 bases from J; junction bases left unmatched: 5. This CDR3 reads CASAPAGQETQYF. The DNA for the CDR3 is TGTGCCAGCGCCCCAGCGGGGCAAGAGACCCAGTACTTC.

The V gene is TRBV2, the J gene TRBJ1-5, with D possibly being TRBD1 (6 bases). Trimming removed 6 bases from V and 1 base from J, with 13 bases in between. Germline lookup yields CDR1 SNHLY and CDR2 FYNNEI. This CDR3 has 15 residues. For the CDR3, the DNA is TGTGCCAGCAGCGAACAGGGCTCGAGCAATCAGCCCCAGCATTTT. This translates into CASSEQGSSNQPQHF.